This T cell receptor beta chain was captured in a study of sequential checkpoint blockade in melanoma. Turning to the study itself: TCRbeta immunosequencing was performed on DNA from 91 pretreatment melanoma tumor samples.

This sample's treatment: randomized to nivolumab then ipilimumab (arm A) or the reverse (arm B). This clone was counted between two and nine times. The V gene lost 6 bases and the J gene lost 1 base, with 6 bases spanning the gap. The V gene's germline CDR1 is LGHNT and CDR2 FRNRAP. The CDR3 extends over 12 amino acids. The repertoire was sequenced with immunoSEQ multiplex PCR; TCRdb's copy has only in-frame clones and lacks some. The sample records roughly 9,600 clones, approximately 27% being singletons. The sample consisted of tumor tissue (inferred from file names), taken from a patient given nivolumab and ipilimumab in sequence. This TCR derives from a human donor with melanoma. The rearrangement links TRBV12-5 to TRBJ1-1; D is unresolved. CDR3 nucleotides: TGTGCTAGTGGCTTAGGGAACACTGAAGCTTTCTTT. Amino acids: CASGLGNTEAFF.